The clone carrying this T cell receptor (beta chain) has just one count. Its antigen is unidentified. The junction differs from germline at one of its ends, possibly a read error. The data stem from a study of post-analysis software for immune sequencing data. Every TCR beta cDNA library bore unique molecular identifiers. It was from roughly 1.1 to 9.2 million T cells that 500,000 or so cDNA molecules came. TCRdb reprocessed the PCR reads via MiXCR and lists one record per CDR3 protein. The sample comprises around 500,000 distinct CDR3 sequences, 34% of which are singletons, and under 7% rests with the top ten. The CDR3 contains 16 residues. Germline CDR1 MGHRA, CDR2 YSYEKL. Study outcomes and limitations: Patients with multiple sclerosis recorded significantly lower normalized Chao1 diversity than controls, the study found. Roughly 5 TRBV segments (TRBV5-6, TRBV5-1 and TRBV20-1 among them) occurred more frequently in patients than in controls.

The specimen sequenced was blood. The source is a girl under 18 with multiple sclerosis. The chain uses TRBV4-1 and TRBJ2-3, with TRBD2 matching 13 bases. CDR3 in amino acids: CASRLAGGHSTDTRYF. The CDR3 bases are TGCGCCAGCAGACTAGCGGGGGGGCATAGCACAGATACGCGGTATTTT.